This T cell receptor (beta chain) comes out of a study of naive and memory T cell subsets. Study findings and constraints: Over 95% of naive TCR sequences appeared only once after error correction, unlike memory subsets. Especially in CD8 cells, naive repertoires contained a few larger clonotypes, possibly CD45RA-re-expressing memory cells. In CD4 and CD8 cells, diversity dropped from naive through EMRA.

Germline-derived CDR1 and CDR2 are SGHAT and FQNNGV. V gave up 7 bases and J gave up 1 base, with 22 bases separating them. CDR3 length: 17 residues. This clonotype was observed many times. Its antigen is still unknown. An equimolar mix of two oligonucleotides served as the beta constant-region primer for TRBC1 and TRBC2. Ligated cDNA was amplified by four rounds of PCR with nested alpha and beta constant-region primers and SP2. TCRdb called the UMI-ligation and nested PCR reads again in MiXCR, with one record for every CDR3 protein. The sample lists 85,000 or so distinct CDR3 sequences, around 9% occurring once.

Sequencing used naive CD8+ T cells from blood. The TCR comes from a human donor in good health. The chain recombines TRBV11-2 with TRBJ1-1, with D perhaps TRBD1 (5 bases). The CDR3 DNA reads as TGTGCCAGCACCGGGAAACAGGAGTCACTTTGGAACACTGAAGCTTTCTTT. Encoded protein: CASTGKQESLWNTEAFF.